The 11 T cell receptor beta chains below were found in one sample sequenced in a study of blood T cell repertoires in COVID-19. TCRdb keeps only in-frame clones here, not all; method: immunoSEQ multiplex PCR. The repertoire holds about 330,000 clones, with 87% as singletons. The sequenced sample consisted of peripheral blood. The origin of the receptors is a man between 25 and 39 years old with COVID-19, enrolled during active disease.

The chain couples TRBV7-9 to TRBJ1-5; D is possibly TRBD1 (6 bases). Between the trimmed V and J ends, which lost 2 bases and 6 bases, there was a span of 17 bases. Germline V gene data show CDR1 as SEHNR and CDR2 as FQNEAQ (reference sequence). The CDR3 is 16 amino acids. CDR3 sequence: CASSLSGGAFSQPQHF. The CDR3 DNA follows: TGTGCCAGCAGCTTATCGGGGGGCGCATTCAGTCAGCCCCAGCATTTT.

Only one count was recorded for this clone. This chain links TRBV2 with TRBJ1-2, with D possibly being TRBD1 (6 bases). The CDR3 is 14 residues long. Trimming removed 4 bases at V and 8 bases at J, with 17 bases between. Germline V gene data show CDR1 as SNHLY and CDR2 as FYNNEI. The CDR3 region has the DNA TGTGCCAGCAGTGGGGACACCGCTTTGTGGGGCTACACCTTC. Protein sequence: CASSGDTALWGYTF.

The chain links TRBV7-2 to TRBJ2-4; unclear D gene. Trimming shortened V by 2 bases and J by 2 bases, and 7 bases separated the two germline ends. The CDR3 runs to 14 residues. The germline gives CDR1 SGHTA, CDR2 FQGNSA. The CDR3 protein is CASSLSRPKNIQYF. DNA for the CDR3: TGTGCCAGCAGCTTAAGCAGGCCCAAAAACATTCAGTACTTC.

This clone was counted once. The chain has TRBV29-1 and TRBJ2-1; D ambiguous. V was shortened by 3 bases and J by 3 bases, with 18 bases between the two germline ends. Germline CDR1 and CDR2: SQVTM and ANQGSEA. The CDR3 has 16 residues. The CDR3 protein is CSVEKSTDQLYNEQFF. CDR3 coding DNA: TGCAGCGTTGAGAAATCGACTGATCAACTCTACAATGAGCAGTTCTTC.

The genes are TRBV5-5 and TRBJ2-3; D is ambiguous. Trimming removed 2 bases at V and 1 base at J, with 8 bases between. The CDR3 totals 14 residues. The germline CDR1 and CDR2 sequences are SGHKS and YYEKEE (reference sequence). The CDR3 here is CASSFSVRTDTQYF. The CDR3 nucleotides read TGTGCCAGCAGCTTTTCGGTTCGCACAGATACGCAGTATTTT.

The CDR3 spells CASGRTSQETQYF. CDR3 nucleotides: TGTGCCAGCGGACGGACTAGCCAAGAGACCCAGTACTTC. The rearrangement links TRBV12-3 or TRBV12-4 to TRBJ2-5, with 7 bases aligning to TRBD2. With V trimmed by 8 bases and J by 1 base, 4 bases remained unmatched. The CDR3 extends over 13 amino acids.

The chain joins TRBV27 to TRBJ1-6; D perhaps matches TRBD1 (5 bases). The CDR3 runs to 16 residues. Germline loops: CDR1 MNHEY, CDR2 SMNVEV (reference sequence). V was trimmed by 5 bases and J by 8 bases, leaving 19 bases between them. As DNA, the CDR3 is TGTGCCAGCAGTCTCGGGACTGGACGACGGGATTCACCCCTCCACTTT. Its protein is CASSLGTGRRDSPLHF.

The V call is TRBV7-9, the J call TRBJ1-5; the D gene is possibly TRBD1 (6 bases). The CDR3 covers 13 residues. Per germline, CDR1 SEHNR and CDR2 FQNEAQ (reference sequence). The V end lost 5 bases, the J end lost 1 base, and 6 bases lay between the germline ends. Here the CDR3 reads CASSGTSNQPQHF. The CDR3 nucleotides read TGTGCCAGCAGCGGGACAAGCAATCAGCCCCAGCATTTT. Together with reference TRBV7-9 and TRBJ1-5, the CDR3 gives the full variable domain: DTGVSQNPRHKITKRGQNVTFRCDPISEHNRLYWYRQTLGQGPEFLTYFQNEAQLEKSRLLSDRFSAERPKGSFSTLEIQRTEQGDSAMYLCASSGTSNQPQHFGDGTRLSIL.

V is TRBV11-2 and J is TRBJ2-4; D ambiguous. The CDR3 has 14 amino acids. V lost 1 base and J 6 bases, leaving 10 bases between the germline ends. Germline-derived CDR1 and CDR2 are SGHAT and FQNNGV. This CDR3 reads CASSLVDWRNIQYF. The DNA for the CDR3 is TGTGCCAGCAGCTTAGTTGACTGGAGAAACATTCAGTACTTC.

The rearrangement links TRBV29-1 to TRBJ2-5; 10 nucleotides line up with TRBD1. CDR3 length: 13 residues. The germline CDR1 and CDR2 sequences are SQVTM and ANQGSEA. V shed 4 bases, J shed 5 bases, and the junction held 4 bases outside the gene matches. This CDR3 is CSVAGQGIETQYF. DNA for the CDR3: TGCAGCGTTGCGGGACAGGGGATTGAGACCCAGTACTTC.

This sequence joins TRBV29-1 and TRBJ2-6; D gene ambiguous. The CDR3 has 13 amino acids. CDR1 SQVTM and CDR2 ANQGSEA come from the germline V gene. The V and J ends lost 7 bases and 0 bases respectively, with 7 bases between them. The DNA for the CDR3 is TGCAGCGGTTTTAGCTCTGGGGCCAACGTCCTGACTTTC. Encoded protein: CSGFSSGANVLTF. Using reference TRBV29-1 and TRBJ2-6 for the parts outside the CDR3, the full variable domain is SAVISQKPSRDICQRGTSLTIQCQVDSQVTMMFWYRQQPGQSLTLIATANQGSEATYESGFVIDKFPISRPNLTFSTLTVSNMSPEDSSIYLCSGFSSGANVLTFGAGSRLTVL.